These 11 T cell receptor beta chains were sequenced from one sample in a study of a mutant IDH1 vaccine in newly diagnosed glioma. Their recognized antigens are unknown. The protocol was immunoSEQ multiplex PCR, while the TCRdb copy is restricted to in-frame clones and leaves out a portion. Of roughly 38,000 clones listed, about 80% are singletons. The time point here: week 47, end of study. Doses of 300 ug of mutant IDH1 20-mer peptide were given with topical imiquimod. Sequencing used PBMCs, obtained from a glioma patient whose treatment included an IDH1 peptide vaccine. These receptor sequences come from a man in his late teens or twenties with glioma. Some clones in this sample may be carry-over from other donors' samples.

The genes are TRBV9 and TRBJ1-1, with no clear D. V lost 0 bases and J lost 5, with 11 bases in between. CDR3 length: 14 residues. Germline V gene lookup returns CDR1 SGDLS and CDR2 YYNGEE. CDR3 coding DNA: TGTGCCAGCAGCGTAGACCAGGACGGGACTGAAGCTTTCTTT. Its translation is CASSVDQDGTEAFF.

The genes are TRBV19 and TRBJ2-4, with D tentatively TRBD1 or TRBD2 (5 bases each). The CDR3 loop spans 16 amino acids. The germline V gene has CDR1 LNHDA and CDR2 SQIVND (reference sequence). V shed 6 bases and J shed 1 base, with 16 bases lying between them. The CDR3 protein is CASSGAPVSAKNIQYF. The CDR3 region has the DNA TGTGCCAGTAGCGGGGCGCCCGTATCGGCCAAAAACATTCAGTACTTC. The variable domain in full, completed from reference TRBV19 and TRBJ2-4, reads DGGITQSPKYLFRKEGQNVTLSCEQNLNHDAMYWYRQDPGQGLRLIYYSQIVNDFQKGDIAEGYSVSREKKESFPLTVTSAQKNPTAFYLCASSGAPVSAKNIQYFGAGTRLSVL.

This chain links TRBV5-1 with TRBJ1-3; no firm D call. Trimming removed 0 bases at V and 0 bases at J, with 10 bases between. Looked up from germline, CDR1 is SGHRS and CDR2 is YFSETQ. The CDR3 extends over 16 amino acids. CDR3 amino acids: CASSLASGSSGNTIYF. The CDR3 DNA is TGCGCCAGCAGCTTGGCGTCTGGCAGCTCTGGAAACACCATATATTTT.

The DNA of the CDR3 is TGTGCCAGCAGCCAAGATGAACCTTCCCATTACGAGCAGTACTTC. This codes for CASSQDEPSHYEQYF. J is TRBJ2-7 and V is TRBV14; D remains unclear. V lost 0 bases to trimming and J lost 4 bases, with 13 bases between them. Per germline, CDR1 SGHDN and CDR2 FVKESK. The CDR3 spans 15 residues. The full variable domain, its missing parts supplied by reference TRBV14 and TRBJ2-7, is EAGVTQFPSHSVIEKGQTVTLRCDPISGHDNLYWYRRVMGKEIKFLLHFVKESKQDESGMPNNRFLAERTGGTYSTLKVQPAELEDSGVYFCASSQDEPSHYEQYFGPGTRLTVT.

This chain connects TRBV5-1 to TRBJ2-4; perhaps TRBD1 as D (5 bases). Germline V gives CDR1 SGHRS, CDR2 YFSETQ. Trimming shortened V by 0 bases and J by 3 bases, and 7 bases separated the two germline ends. There are 14 residues in the CDR3. CDR3 DNA sequence: TGCGCCAGCAGCTTGGGGGGCAGCAAAAACATTCAGTACTTC. As protein: CASSLGGSKNIQYF.

J is TRBJ1-1 and V is TRBV7-6, with a tentative D call TRBD1 (5 bases). Germline lookup yields CDR1 SGHVS and CDR2 FNYEAQ. V dropped 3 bases and J dropped 2 bases, with 10 bases sitting between them. The CDR3 sequence is 14 residues long. This CDR3 reads CASSFGTGNTEAFF. In nucleotides, the CDR3 is TGTGCCAGCAGCTTCGGGACGGGAAACACTGAAGCTTTCTTT.

The V and J genes are TRBV30 and TRBJ1-1; D unresolved. Germline CDR1 and CDR2: GTSNPN and SVGIG (reference sequence). The CDR3 sequence is 13 residues long. The CDR3 loop reads CAQSDGRNTEAFF. CDR3 DNA sequence: TGTGCACAAAGCGACGGTCGGAACACTGAAGCTTTCTTT.

V gene TRBV5-1 combines with J gene TRBJ2-1; D possibly corresponds to TRBD2 (7 bases). Germline V CDR1 and CDR2: SGHRS, YFSETQ. The CDR3 loop spans 13 amino acids. V gave up 3 bases and J gave up 6 bases, with 10 bases separating them. The CDR3 nucleotides are TGCGCCAGCAGCTGGGGGGGCGGCAATGAGCAGTTCTTC. Translating gives CASSWGGGNEQFF.

The gene calls are TRBV2 and TRBJ1-5, with D hard to call. CDR3 length equals 15 residues. Deletions cut 3 bases from V and 0 bases from J, with 9 bases between. CDR1 SNHLY and CDR2 FYNNEI come from the germline V gene. The CDR3 DNA sequence: TGTGCCAGCAGTGAGGAGAATCTTAGCAATCAGCCCCAGCATTTT. Its translation: CASSEENLSNQPQHF.

The chain is built from TRBV5-1 and TRBJ2-2; TRBD1 matches 7 bases. Germline values: CDR1 SGHRS, CDR2 YFSETQ. Germline trimming cut 7 bases from V and 2 bases from J; bases unmatched to any gene: 11. The CDR3 runs to 16 residues. The CDR3 here is CASATDRAVNTGELFF. Written as DNA, the CDR3 is TGCGCCAGCGCAACCGACAGGGCCGTCAACACCGGGGAGCTGTTTTTT.

CDR3 protein: CASSSRQAANQPQHF. CDR3 nucleotide sequence: TGTGCCAGCAGCTCCAGACAGGCCGCTAATCAGCCCCAGCATTTT. The V gene is TRBV7-2, the J gene TRBJ1-5, with D possibly being TRBD1 (6 bases). The CDR3 covers 15 residues. Germline V gene lookup returns CDR1 SGHTA and CDR2 FQGNSA. V dropped 4 bases and J dropped 4 bases, with 14 bases sitting between them. Supplemented by reference TRBV7-2 and TRBJ1-5, the full variable domain reads GAGVSQSPSNKVTEKGKDVELRCDPISGHTALYWYRQSLGQGLEFLIYFQGNSAPDKSGLPSDRFSAERTGGSVSTLTIQRTQQEDSAVYLCASSSRQAANQPQHFGDGTRLSIL.